The 7 T cell receptor beta chains below come from one sample, sequenced in a study of T cell responses to AZD1222 COVID-19 vaccine. Libraries were prepared by immunoSEQ multiplex PCR; TCRdb keeps only in-frame clonotypes and omits some of them. The sample has around 150,000 clones; under 95% are singletons. The specimen comprised peripheral blood, sampled 28 days after the second AZD1222 dose. The receptors come from an adult who received the AZD1222 COVID-19 vaccine.

This clone was counted a few times. This rearrangement joins TRBV7-5 to TRBJ1-3; the table names TRBD1, a call not compared with the DNA. TRBV7-5 is classified as a pseudogene. The CDR3 covers 15 residues. The CDR3 sequence: CARSLAGNPRNTIYF. In DNA form, the CDR3 reads TGTGCCAGAAGCTTGGCAGGAAATCCTAGAAACACCATATATTTT.

DNA for the CDR3: TGTGCCAGCAGTTTTTCTGTCGGACCCCTGAGCTCCTATAATTCACCCCTCCACTTT. This sequence encodes CASSFSVGPLSSYNSPLHF. The chain is built from TRBV27 and TRBJ1-6; no definite D call. CDR1 MNHEY and CDR2 SMNVEV come from the germline V gene (reference sequence). Deletions cut 3 bases from V and 0 bases from J, with 18 bases between. The CDR3 has 19 amino acids.

The chain uses TRBV7-3 and TRBJ1-6, with 7 bases lining up with TRBD1. V was clipped by 3 bases and J by 2 bases; unmatched bases: 4. Germline values: CDR1 SGHTA, CDR2 FQGTGA. The CDR3 consists of 16 residues. CDR3 in DNA: TGTGCCAGCAGCTTGAGGGGGCAGACCTATAATTCACCCCTCCACTTT. Translated: CASSLRGQTYNSPLHF.

This clone was seen a single time. The chain recombines TRBV5-1 with TRBJ2-3; D might be TRBD1 (6 bases). The CDR3 loop spans 13 amino acids. V lost 4 bases to trimming and J lost 1 base, with 7 bases between them. Germline values: CDR1 SGHRS, CDR2 YFSETQ. The CDR3 loop is CASSRQGTDTQYF. The CDR3 coding sequence is TGCGCCAGCAGCCGACAGGGCACAGATACGCAGTATTTT.

This sequence joins TRBV3-1 (or the pseudogene TRBV3-2) and TRBJ1-2; no clear D gene. The V gene lost 4 bases and the J gene lost 0 bases, with 3 bases spanning the gap. Germline values: CDR1 LGHDT, CDR2 YNNKEL (reference sequence). This CDR3 is 12 amino acids long. For the CDR3, the DNA is TGTGCCAGCAGCCCATCTAACTATGGCTACACCTTC. It codes for CASSPSNYGYTF.

The V gene is TRBV28, the J gene TRBJ1-1; TRBD1 matches 9 bases. The V and J ends lost 11 bases and 5 bases, in that order; junction bases with no gene match: 9. The CDR3 is made up of 13 amino acids. The germline V gene encodes CDR1 MDHEN and CDR2 SYDVKM. The CDR3: CAVLLTGGTEAFF. For the CDR3, the DNA is TGTGCCGTCCTCCTGACAGGGGGGACTGAAGCTTTCTTT.

This chain uses TRBV24-1 with TRBJ2-5; 7 bases line up with TRBD1. CDR1 and CDR2 (germline): KGHDR, SFDVKD. There are 15 residues in the CDR3. Trimming removed 3 bases from V and 5 bases from J; junction bases left unmatched: 8. The CDR3 DNA follows: TGTGCCACCAGTGATCCGACAGGGTCCGGGGAGACCCAGTACTTC. It yields the protein CATSDPTGSGETQYF.